One sample yielded the 8 T cell receptor beta chains listed below, sequenced in a study of OX40 agonist ivuxolimab in advanced cancers. Libraries were prepared by immunoSEQ multiplex PCR; TCRdb keeps only in-frame clonotypes and omits some of them. The top ten hold 22% of the sample, which has 30,000 to 45,000 clones, roughly 81% seen once. The sample in question was CD4+ or CD8+ T cells sorted from blood, obtained in a trial of the OX40 agonist ivuxolimab. These receptors were taken from an adult with an advanced solid tumor such as melanoma, head and neck, liver or kidney cancer.

V and J are TRBV12-5 and TRBJ1-1; D gene ambiguous. This CDR3 spans 14 amino acids. V lost 1 base, J lost 7 bases, and 13 bases lay in between. The germline gives CDR1 LGHNT, CDR2 FRNRAP. The CDR3 DNA reads as TGTGCTAGTGGTTTGGCCCAACCCGGCCTTGAAGCTTTCTTT. Translating gives CASGLAQPGLEAFF.

The chain recombines TRBV6-5 with TRBJ2-7; 11 bases line up with TRBD2. The germline gives CDR1 MNHEY, CDR2 SVGAGI. CDR3 length: 15 amino acids. Trimming removed 6 bases from V and 4 bases from J; junction bases left unmatched: 8. The CDR3 loop is CASRSHSGGAYEQYF. Written as DNA, the CDR3 is TGTGCCAGCAGGTCCCATAGCGGGGGGGCATACGAGCAGTACTTC.

The chain employs TRBV25-1 and TRBJ2-1; D tentatively fits TRBD1 or TRBD2 (5 bases each). Germline assignment: CDR1 MGHDK and CDR2 SYGVNS. V lost 1 base to trimming and J lost 6 bases, with 13 bases between them. The CDR3 runs to 15 residues. CDR3 sequence (DNA): TGTGCCAGCAGTGAATTTGGGGGTAGCCTCAATGAGCAGTTCTTC. Its protein product is CASSEFGGSLNEQFF.

CDR3 nucleotides: TGTGCCAGCAGCGTAGAGGGACAGGGGGGTTCAGATACGCAGTATTTT. Amino acid sequence: CASSVEGQGGSDTQYF. This chain links TRBV9 with TRBJ2-3, with TRBD1 identical over 11 bases. The CDR3 spans 16 residues. Germline assignment: CDR1 SGDLS and CDR2 YYNGEE. V lost 0 bases, J lost 4 bases, and 4 bases stayed unmatched.

This clone was seen once. The chain employs TRBV29-1 and TRBJ1-2; tentative D call: TRBD1 (5 bases). This CDR3 has 13 amino acids. Per the germline V gene, CDR1 is SQVTM and CDR2 is ANQGSEA. V lost 4 bases, J lost 0 bases, and 9 bases lay in between. CDR3 loop: CSVATTANYGYTF. The CDR3 region has the DNA TGCAGCGTTGCTACGACAGCTAACTATGGCTACACCTTC.

V is TRBV23-1 and J is TRBJ1-2; perhaps TRBD1 as D (6 bases). TRBV23-1 is placed among ORFs of uncertain function. This CDR3 comprises 12 residues. V was cut by 11 bases and J by 6 bases, with 16 bases left in between. The CDR3 DNA follows: TGCGCCTATACAGGGTCCGTGGATGGCTACACCTTC. Translating it yields CAYTGSVDGYTF.

This clone appeared once. V is TRBV15 and J is TRBJ1-5, with D perhaps TRBD1 (6 bases). Germline values: CDR1 LNHNV, CDR2 YYDKDF (reference sequence). V was clipped by 0 bases and J by 7 bases, with 13 bases between them. CDR3 size: 15 residues. The DNA of the CDR3 is TGTGCCACCAGCAGAGACCTTACAGGGAGCCAGCCCCAGCATTTT. Its protein is CATSRDLTGSQPQHF.

This chain connects TRBV14 to TRBJ1-3; D uncertain. Germline V gene lookup returns CDR1 SGHDN and CDR2 FVKESK. This CDR3 has 15 amino acids. The ends were cut back, 0 bases at V and 4 bases at J, with 10 bases in the middle. The CDR3 region is CASSQDRLSGNTIYF. The CDR3, as DNA: TGTGCCAGCAGCCAAGATCGCCTCTCAGGAAACACCATATATTTT. The entire variable domain, with the rest obtained from reference TRBV14 and TRBJ1-3, is as follows: EAGVTQFPSHSVIEKGQTVTLRCDPISGHDNLYWYRRVMGKEIKFLLHFVKESKQDESGMPNNRFLAERTGGTYSTLKVQPAELEDSGVYFCASSQDRLSGNTIYFGEGSWLTVV.